This T cell receptor (beta chain) was sequenced for a study of control samples from healthy donors and cancer patients. The method was immunoSEQ multiplex PCR; TCRdb's version includes in-frame clones alone and lacks a portion of them. The repertoire has about 190,000 clones, about 90% of them found once; the top ten carry over 1.5%. V was clipped by 4 bases and J by 4 bases; unmatched bases: 9. The CDR3 is 18 amino acids. The germline V gene has CDR1 LNHDA and CDR2 SQIVND (reference sequence). The sequence derives from a man younger than 40 in good health. Sequences were obtained from blood. This chain joins TRBV19 and TRBJ2-3, with 15 bases lining up with TRBD2. CDR3 in amino acids: CASSRTSGGGRSADTQYF. CDR3 coding DNA: TGTGCCAGTAGTAGGACTAGCGGGGGGGGCAGATCGGCAGATACGCAGTATTTT.